This T cell receptor beta chain was profiled in a study of CD4 T cell repertoires in COVID-19. Study results and caveats: Two or all three memory subsets shared several highly expanded SARS-CoV-2-reactive clonotypes.

Assay: immunoSEQ multiplex PCR; the TCRdb copy retains only in-frame clones and omits some. Here the sample spans roughly 23,000 clones, over 75% being singletons. This CDR3 has 14 amino acids. The junction had 2 bases not matched to a gene; V was cut back by 7 bases and J by 2 bases. CDR1 and CDR2 from the germline V gene are MNHEY and SVGAGI. These memory T cells were uncultured and sequenced directly after ex vivo isolation. With respect to this clone: Its specificity is not known.

The chain joins TRBV6-5 to TRBJ2-6, with 7 bases that match TRBD2. The source material was central memory CD4+ T cells from blood, sampled before the COVID-19 pandemic. This clonotype originated in a human donor who had COVID-19. CDR3 bases: TGTGCCAGCACTCGGGGGGCTGGGGCCAACGTCCTGACTTTC. Translated, it gives CASTRGAGANVLTF.